These T cell receptor beta chains were read from a single sample in a study of siplizumab effects on memory and regulatory T cells. Sequencing used immunoSEQ multiplex PCR; TCRdb keeps in-frame clones, though not all of them. The table lists roughly 60,000 clones, 85% to 95% of them singletons. Sequencing was done on a sample of CD8+ T cells sorted from blood. The receptors shown here come from a human donor in good health. Each CDR3 is given with its conserved first and last residue. D genes are given only for firm matches. The listing skips clone size in some rows; elsewhere it reads once, few, many or a size class.

d_gene: .
j_gene: TRBJ1-2
abundance: .
v_gene: TRBV9
CDR3nt: TGTGCCAGCAGCGTAGCGATCCGGGGGGACTATGGCTACACCTTC
CDR3aa: CASSVAIRGDYGYTF

d_gene: .
j_gene: TRBJ2-2
abundance: .
v_gene: TRBV5-8
CDR3nt: TGTGCCAGCAGCAGTAATAGAGTCGGGGAGCTGTTTTTT
CDR3aa: CASSSNRVGELFF

d_gene: .
j_gene: TRBJ1-2
abundance: .
v_gene: TRBV6-5
CDR3nt: TGTGCCAGCAGCCCCCGGGGGAGTGCCTATGGCTACACCTTC
CDR3aa: CASSPRGSAYGYTF

d_gene: TRBD2
j_gene: TRBJ2-7
abundance: .
v_gene: TRBV6-6
CDR3nt: TGTGCCAGCAGTTACACTAGCGGGAGCGGCAACGAGCAGTACTTC
CDR3aa: CASSYTSGSGNEQYF

d_gene: .
j_gene: TRBJ1-2
abundance: .
v_gene: TRBV28
CDR3nt: TGTGCCAGCAGGGCGGGTTCTGGCGGGGTCGTCTATGGCTACACCTTC
CDR3aa: CASRAGSGGVVYGYTF

d_gene: TRBD2
j_gene: TRBJ2-5
abundance: .
v_gene: TRBV7-9
CDR3nt: TGTGCCAGCAGCTTACTGCTCCTAGCGGGAGCTGAGACCCAGTACTTC
CDR3aa: CASSLLLLAGAETQYF

d_gene: TRBD2
j_gene: TRBJ2-7
abundance: .
v_gene: TRBV28
CDR3nt: TGTGCCAGCAGTGAGCGGGAGAGGAACGAGCAGTACTTC
CDR3aa: CASSERERNEQYF

d_gene: .
j_gene: TRBJ2-7
abundance: .
v_gene: TRBV7-9
CDR3nt: TGTGCCAGCAACCCTGGGCCCTTGGCGGGGACTTCCTACGAGCAGTACTTC
CDR3aa: CASNPGPLAGTSYEQYF

d_gene: TRBD2
j_gene: TRBJ2-5
abundance: .
v_gene: TRBV5-1
CDR3nt: TGCGCCAGCAGCCTAGCGGCACTCCAAGAGACCCAGTACTTC
CDR3aa: CASSLAALQETQYF

d_gene: TRBD2
j_gene: TRBJ2-1
abundance: .
v_gene: TRBV15
CDR3nt: TGTGCCACCAGCCGCAGCGGGAGGGCTGAGCAGTTCTTC
CDR3aa: CATSRSGRAEQFF

d_gene: TRBD1
j_gene: TRBJ1-2
abundance: once
v_gene: TRBV4-1
CDR3nt: TGCGCCAGCAGCCTCGGGACAGACTATGGCTACACCTTC
CDR3aa: CASSLGTDYGYTF

d_gene: TRBD2
j_gene: TRBJ2-2
abundance: .
v_gene: TRBV4-3
CDR3nt: TGCGCCAGCAGCCGCCCGGGACTAGCGGGACACACCGGGGAGCTGTTTTTT
CDR3aa: CASSRPGLAGHTGELFF

d_gene: .
j_gene: TRBJ1-1
abundance: .
v_gene: TRBV2
CDR3nt: TGTGCCAGCATATATCAGGGGTGGAACACTGAAGCTTTCTTT
CDR3aa: CASIYQGWNTEAFF

d_gene: .
j_gene: TRBJ2-6
abundance: .
v_gene: TRBV28
CDR3nt: TGTGCCAGCACCGAATCTGGGGCCAACGTCCTGACTTTC
CDR3aa: CASTESGANVLTF

d_gene: TRBD2
j_gene: TRBJ2-1
abundance: .
v_gene: TRBV18
CDR3nt: TGTGCCAGCTCACCATCGGGCGGGAGCGGCAATGAGCAGTTCTTC
CDR3aa: CASSPSGGSGNEQFF

d_gene: .
j_gene: TRBJ2-3
abundance: .
v_gene: TRBV9
CDR3nt: TGTGCCAGCAGCGTCTGGGACACCCTGGGCCCAGATACGCAGTATTTT
CDR3aa: CASSVWDTLGPDTQYF

d_gene: .
j_gene: TRBJ2-1
abundance: once
v_gene: TRBV5-4
CDR3nt: TGTGCCAGCAGCTTGGTTGGAGGTCCCTTCTACAATGAGCAGTTCTTC
CDR3aa: CASSLVGGPFYNEQFF

d_gene: .
j_gene: TRBJ2-3
abundance: once
v_gene: TRBV27
CDR3nt: TGTGCCAGCAGTTTCTCCTGGTCTAGCACAGATACGCAGTATTTT
CDR3aa: CASSFSWSSTDTQYF

d_gene: TRBD2
j_gene: TRBJ2-2
abundance: .
v_gene: TRBV9
CDR3nt: TGTGCCAGCAGCGGCAACCCTGAGCGGGGGGCAAGCGGGGAGCTGTTTTTT
CDR3aa: CASSGNPERGASGELFF

d_gene: TRBD1
j_gene: TRBJ2-7
abundance: few
v_gene: TRBV14
CDR3nt: TGTGCCAGCAGCCCTGGGGACAGGGTGGAGTACTTC
CDR3aa: CASSPGDRVEYF

d_gene: .
j_gene: TRBJ1-1
abundance: .
v_gene: TRBV4-1
CDR3nt: TGCGCCAGCAGCCAAGAGATACAGTTATACACTGAAGCTTTCTTT
CDR3aa: CASSQEIQLYTEAFF

d_gene: .
j_gene: TRBJ1-2
abundance: .
v_gene: TRBV27
CDR3nt: TGTGCCAGCAGTCCGCAGCCTAACTATGGCTACACCTTC
CDR3aa: CASSPQPNYGYTF

d_gene: .
j_gene: TRBJ2-1
abundance: .
v_gene: TRBV18
CDR3nt: TGTGCCAGCTCACCACCGTGCGGGGCCTCCTACAATGAGCAGTTCTTC
CDR3aa: CASSPPCGASYNEQFF

d_gene: TRBD2
j_gene: TRBJ2-2
abundance: .
v_gene: TRBV7-8
CDR3nt: TGTGCCAGCCTAGTCCAGCGGGAGGGCCTTGAGGAGCTGTTTTTT
CDR3aa: CASLVQREGLEELFF

d_gene: .
j_gene: TRBJ2-1
abundance: few
v_gene: TRBV29-1
CDR3nt: TGCAGCGTTGATAGCGGTAGCTCCTACAATGAGCAGTTCTTC
CDR3aa: CSVDSGSSYNEQFF

d_gene: .
j_gene: TRBJ2-7
abundance: .
v_gene: TRBV30
CDR3nt: TGTGCCTGGAGTGTAGGAGCGAGCTCCTACGAGCAGTACTTC
CDR3aa: CAWSVGASSYEQYF

d_gene: .
j_gene: TRBJ2-5
abundance: .
v_gene: TRBV27
CDR3nt: TGTGCCAGCAGTAGAGGGTTTAGAGAGACCCAGTACTTC
CDR3aa: CASSRGFRETQYF

d_gene: TRBD2
j_gene: TRBJ2-2
abundance: .
v_gene: TRBV6-5
CDR3nt: TGTGCCAGCAGCTGGACTAGCATAAGGACCGGGGAGCTGTTTTTT
CDR3aa: CASSWTSIRTGELFF